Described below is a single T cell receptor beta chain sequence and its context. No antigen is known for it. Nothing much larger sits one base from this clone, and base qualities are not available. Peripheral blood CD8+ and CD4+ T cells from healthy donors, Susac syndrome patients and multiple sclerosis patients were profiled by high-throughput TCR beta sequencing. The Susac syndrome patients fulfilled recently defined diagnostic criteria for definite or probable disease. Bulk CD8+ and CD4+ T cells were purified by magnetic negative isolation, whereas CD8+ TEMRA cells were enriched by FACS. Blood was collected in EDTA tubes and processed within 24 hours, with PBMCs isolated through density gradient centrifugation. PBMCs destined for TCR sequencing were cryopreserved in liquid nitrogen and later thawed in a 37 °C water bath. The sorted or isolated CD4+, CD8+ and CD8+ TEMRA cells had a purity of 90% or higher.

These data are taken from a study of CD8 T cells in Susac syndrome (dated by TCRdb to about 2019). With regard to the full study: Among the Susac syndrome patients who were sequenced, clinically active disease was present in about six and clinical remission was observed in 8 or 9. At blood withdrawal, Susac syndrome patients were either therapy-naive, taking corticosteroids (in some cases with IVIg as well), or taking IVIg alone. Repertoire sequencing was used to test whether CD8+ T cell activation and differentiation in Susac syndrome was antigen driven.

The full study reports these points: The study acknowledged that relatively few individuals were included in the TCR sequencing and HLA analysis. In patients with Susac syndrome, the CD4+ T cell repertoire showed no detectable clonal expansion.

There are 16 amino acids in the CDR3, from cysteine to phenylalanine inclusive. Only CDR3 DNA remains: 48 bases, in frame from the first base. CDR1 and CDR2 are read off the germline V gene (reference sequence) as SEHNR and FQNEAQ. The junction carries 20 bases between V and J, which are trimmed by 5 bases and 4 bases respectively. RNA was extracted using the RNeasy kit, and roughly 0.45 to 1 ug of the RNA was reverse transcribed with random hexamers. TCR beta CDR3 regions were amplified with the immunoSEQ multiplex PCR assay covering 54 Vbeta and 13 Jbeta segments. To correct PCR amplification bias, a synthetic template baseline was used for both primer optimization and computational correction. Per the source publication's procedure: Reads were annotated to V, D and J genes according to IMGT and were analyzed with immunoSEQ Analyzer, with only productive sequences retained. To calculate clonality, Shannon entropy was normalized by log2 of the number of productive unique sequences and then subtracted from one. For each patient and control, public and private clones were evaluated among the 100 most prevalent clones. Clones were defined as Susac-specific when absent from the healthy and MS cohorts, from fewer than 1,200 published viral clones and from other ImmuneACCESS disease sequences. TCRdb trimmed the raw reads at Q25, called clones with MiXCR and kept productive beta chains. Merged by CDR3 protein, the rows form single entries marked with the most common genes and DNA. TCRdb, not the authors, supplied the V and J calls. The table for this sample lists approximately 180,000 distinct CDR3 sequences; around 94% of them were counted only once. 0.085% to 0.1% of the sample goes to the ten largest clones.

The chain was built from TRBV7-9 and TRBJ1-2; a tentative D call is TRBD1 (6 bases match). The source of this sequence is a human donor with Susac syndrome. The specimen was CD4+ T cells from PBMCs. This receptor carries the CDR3 CASSRSGRGLGYGYTF. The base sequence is TGTGCCAGCAGCCGTTCCGGCCGGGGGCTGGGCTATGGCTACACCTTC.